This TCR beta chain was captured in a study of T cells expressing NK-cell markers. Study information: The authors derived TCR beta repertoires from sorted CD3+CD56+NKG2C+, CD3+CD56+NKG2C- and CD3+CD56-NKG2C+ T cells.

The CDR3 contains 17 residues. CDR1 and CDR2 (germline): MNHEY, SMNVEV (reference sequence). After re-calling the 5' RACE reads, TCRdb lists one entry per CDR3 protein, DNA absent. There are 400,000 to 550,000 distinct CDR3 sequences in the sample, with 6% to 8% held by the top ten. This clonotype originated in a woman between 18 and 69 years old in good health. Sequencing input: blood T cells: a sorted CD56 or NKG2C T cell subset, CD4+ or CD8+ T cells, or bulk PBMC T cells (not recorded which). The V and J genes are TRBV27 and TRBJ2-1; with no DNA, the TCRdb D assignment of TRBD1 cannot be verified. CDR3 amino acids: CASSLSSGGPAYNEQFF.